The 23 T cell receptor beta chains below were found in one sample sequenced in a study of shared clonotypes between healthy human individuals. Method: immunoSEQ multiplex PCR; TCRdb's copy keeps in-frame clones and lacks some. The table records 2 million to 2.5 million clones, approximately 95% of them present only once. Sequences were obtained from naive CD4+ T cells from PBMCs. The subset denotes: CD45RA+ positively selected. The receptors were sampled from a man aged 18 to 30 in good health. Some clones in this sample may be carry-over from other donors' samples.

DNA for the CDR3: TGTGCCAGCAGCCAAGGTGGGGGGACCCAGTACTTC. It translates to CASSQGGGTQYF. This chain joins TRBV7-3 and TRBJ2-5; tentatively, D is TRBD1 or TRBD2 (5 bases each). The V and J ends lost 5 bases and 7 bases respectively, with 11 bases between them. CDR1 and CDR2 from the germline V gene are SGHTA and FQGTGA. This CDR3 contains 12 residues.

The rearrangement joins TRBV30 to TRBJ2-1, with TRBD2 matching over 10 bases. V lost 0 bases, J lost 4 bases, and 6 bases stayed unmatched. Per the germline V gene, CDR1 is GTSNPN and CDR2 is SVGIG (reference sequence). There are 16 residues in the CDR3. The CDR3 nucleotides read TGTGCCTGGAGTGTACGAGCGGGAGGGAAGTACAATGAGCAGTTCTTC. The encoded protein is CAWSVRAGGKYNEQFF.

This chain links TRBV6-1 with TRBJ2-2; TRBD2 matches 14 bases. V was clipped by 2 bases and J by 6 bases; unmatched bases: 8. The length of the CDR3 is 18 residues. Germline CDR1 is MNHNS and CDR2 is SASEGT. Here the CDR3 DNA reads TGTGCCAGCAGTGAACTTATAGGGACTAGCGGGAGTGCCGGGGAGCTGTTTTTT. Its protein product is CASSELIGTSGSAGELFF.

The rearrangement joins TRBV18 to TRBJ1-2, with 9 bases fitting TRBD1. Germline CDR1 KGHSH, CDR2 LQKENI. This CDR3 contains 14 residues. The trim removed 4 bases at V and 5 bases at J, leaving 5 bases unmatched. The chain's CDR3 is CASSQQGADYGYTF. The CDR3 DNA reads as TGTGCCAGCTCACAACAGGGGGCGGATTATGGCTACACCTTC.

The chain couples TRBV30 to TRBJ2-4; D might be TRBD1 (5 bases). The V end was cut by 4 bases, the J end by 3 bases, with 7 bases between. This CDR3 has 12 amino acids. Germline CDR1 GTSNPN, CDR2 SVGIG (reference sequence). The CDR3 here is CAWTRDKNIQYF. DNA of the CDR3: TGTGCCTGGACCAGGGACAAAAACATTCAGTACTTC.

This clone was seen a handful of times. V is TRBV2 and J is TRBJ1-5; TRBD1 matches at 7 bases. Germline values: CDR1 SNHLY, CDR2 FYNNEI. Trimming at V came to 7 bases and at J to 6 bases, leaving 6 bases not matched to a gene. The CDR3 contains 13 residues. The CDR3 DNA sequence: TGTGCCAGCATGCAGGGGGTCGGTCAGCCCCAGCATTTT. Translating it yields CASMQGVGQPQHF.

CDR3 DNA: TGTGCCAGCAGGGAGGTTCCCTACGAAAAACTGTTTTTT. Translating gives CASREVPYEKLFF. The J gene is TRBJ1-4, the V gene TRBV6-1; D remains unclear. Germline CDR1 reads MNHNS; CDR2 reads SASEGT. The CDR3 has 13 amino acids. V shed 6 bases and J shed 8 bases, with 13 bases lying between them.

The chain recombines TRBV5-1 with TRBJ2-5; maybe TRBD2 (5 bases). This CDR3 region has 14 residues. The V gene lost 4 bases and the J gene lost 1 base, with 11 bases spanning the gap. Germline lookup yields CDR1 SGHRS and CDR2 YFSETQ. DNA for the CDR3: TGCGCCAGCAGCACGGCCGGGGTCCAAGAGACCCAGTACTTC. It codes for CASSTAGVQETQYF. Full variable domain (outside the CDR3, taken from reference TRBV5-1 and TRBJ2-5): KAGVTQTPRYLIKTRGQQVTLSCSPISGHRSVSWYQQTPGQGLQFLFEYFSETQRNKGNFPGRFSGRQFSNSRSEMNVSTLELGDSALYLCASSTAGVQETQYFGPGTRLLVL.

The rearrangement uses TRBV10-1 and TRBJ2-1; 7 bases line up with TRBD2. Germline V gene data show CDR1 as WNHNN and CDR2 as SYGVQD (reference sequence). This CDR3 is 16 amino acids long. Unmatched junction bases numbered 9, after V lost 4 bases and J lost 3 bases. The CDR3 sequence: CASSVGASGDYNEQFF. DNA for the CDR3: TGCGCCAGCAGTGTTGGGGCCAGCGGGGACTACAATGAGCAGTTCTTC.

A note on this clone: Distinct nucleotide sequences in the sample also encode this CDR3. This chain connects TRBV27 to TRBJ2-7, with TRBD1 matching over 9 bases. Germline V gene sequence: CDR1 MNHEY, CDR2 SMNVEV (reference sequence). This CDR3 region has 14 residues. The J segment lost 4 bases and the V segment lost 6 bases, leaving 7 bases of the junction unmatched. CDR3 bases: TGTGCCAGCAGCTTGGGACAGGGTGGGTACGAGCAGTACTTC. This encodes CASSLGQGGYEQYF.

The chain recombines TRBV21-1 with TRBJ1-2; the D call in the table, TRBD1, was not verified against the DNA. TRBV21-1 is an annotated pseudogene. The CDR3 length is 15 residues. CDR3 loop: CASSKVRTGGYGYTF. The DNA of the CDR3 is TGTGCCAGCAGCAAAGTTCGGACAGGGGGCTATGGCTACACCTTC.

This clone appeared a single time. The chain carries TRBV4-2 and TRBJ2-1; TRBD2 aligns across 8 bases. The length of the CDR3 is 15 residues. Germline CDR1 and CDR2: LGHNA and YNFKEQ. Germline trimming cut 4 bases from V and 4 bases from J; bases unmatched to any gene: 6. CDR3 loop: CASSRGLDPYNEQFF. The CDR3 nucleotides are TGTGCCAGCAGCCGGGGACTAGATCCATACAATGAGCAGTTCTTC.

The chain links TRBV29-1 to TRBJ1-2, with D tentatively TRBD1 (5 bases). Trimming shortened V by 2 bases and J by 8 bases, and 12 bases separated the two germline ends. The germline V gene encodes CDR1 SQVTM and CDR2 ANQGSEA. The CDR3 covers 12 residues. The CDR3 sequence is CSVEMGTWGYTF. CDR3 bases: TGCAGCGTTGAAATGGGGACGTGGGGCTACACCTTC.

The chain carries TRBV7-3 and TRBJ2-6; D is unresolved. The V gene's germline CDR1 is SGHTA and CDR2 FQGTGA. CDR3 length: 16 residues. The V and J ends lost 0 bases and 4 bases respectively, with 10 bases between them. CDR3 coding DNA: TGTGCCAGCAGCTTAACCACAGTGACAGGGGCCAACGTCCTGACTTTC. Translated, it gives CASSLTTVTGANVLTF.

V gene TRBV6-1 combines with J gene TRBJ2-4, with 7 positions matching TRBD1. This CDR3 contains 13 residues. Losses at the gene ends were 6 bases for V and 5 bases for J; bases not matched to a gene: 4. Germline V gene lookup returns CDR1 MNHNS and CDR2 SASEGT. This CDR3 reads CASRPTGQNIQYF. The CDR3 DNA reads as TGTGCCAGCAGACCGACAGGGCAAAACATTCAGTACTTC.

The CDR3 coding sequence is TGTGCCAGCAGCCAAGCTGTCGTCAGGGATCGCGAGCAGTACTTC. The encoded protein is CASSQAVVRDREQYF. J is TRBJ2-7 and V is TRBV14, with a possible D match to TRBD1 (5 bases). The CDR3 has 15 amino acids. The V end was cut by 1 base, the J end by 6 bases, with 16 bases between. Germline CDR1 is SGHDN and CDR2 is FVKESK. The full variable domain, its missing parts supplied by reference TRBV14 and TRBJ2-7, is EAGVTQFPSHSVIEKGQTVTLRCDPISGHDNLYWYRRVMGKEIKFLLHFVKESKQDESGMPNNRFLAERTGGTYSTLKVQPAELEDSGVYFCASSQAVVRDREQYFGPGTRLTVT.

The CDR3 region is CASSLLQVGTEAFF. For the CDR3, the DNA is TGCGCCAGCAGCTTGCTTCAGGTTGGGACTGAAGCTTTCTTT. The chain is built from TRBV5-1 and TRBJ1-1; D is uncertain. Germline CDR1 SGHRS, CDR2 YFSETQ. Trimming cost V 1 base and J 5 bases, with 12 bases left between them. The CDR3 length is 14 residues.

The chain has TRBV11-3 and TRBJ2-1, with TRBD2 identical over 7 bases. Trimming removed 4 bases from V and 8 bases from J; junction bases left unmatched: 11. The CDR3 extends over 15 amino acids. Germline assignment: CDR1 SGHNT and CDR2 YENEEA. CDR3 sequence reads: CASSSTVGREYEQFF. The CDR3 region has the DNA TGTGCCAGCAGCTCGACGGTCGGGCGGGAGTATGAGCAGTTCTTC.

This sequence joins TRBV7-8 and TRBJ1-2; 9 nucleotides line up with TRBD1. The CDR3 has 16 residues. With V trimmed by 5 bases and J by 2 bases, 9 bases remained unmatched. CDR1 is SGHVS and CDR2 is FQNEAQ in the germline V gene. The CDR3 here is CASSTRTGALNYGYTF. CDR3 nucleotide sequence: TGTGCCAGCAGCACCCGGACAGGGGCCCTGAACTATGGCTACACCTTC.

CDR3 in DNA: TGTGCCAGCAGCTTAATTGGCGGACTAGCGGGAGACACCGGGGAGCTGTTTTTT. Its protein is CASSLIGGLAGDTGELFF. V gene TRBV7-3 combines with J gene TRBJ2-2; 13 bases match TRBD2. Per the germline V gene, CDR1 is SGHTA and CDR2 is FQGTGA. The junction had 5 bases not matched to a gene; V was cut back by 1 base and J by 3 bases. The CDR3 loop spans 18 amino acids.

The CDR3 coding sequence is TGTGCCAGTACCCGGGACAGGGGTGCCGAGCAGTACTTC. As protein: CASTRDRGAEQYF. The genes are TRBV19 and TRBJ2-7; the match to TRBD1 covers 10 bases. Germline-derived CDR1 and CDR2 are LNHDA and SQIVND (reference sequence). The CDR3 has 13 residues. V shed 7 bases, J shed 6 bases, and the junction held 6 bases outside the gene matches.

The J gene is TRBJ1-6, the V gene TRBV2; TRBD1 is a possible D gene (6 bases). V lost 4 bases and J 7 bases, leaving 14 bases between the germline ends. Per germline, CDR1 SNHLY and CDR2 FYNNEI. This CDR3 has 15 amino acids. Written as DNA, the CDR3 is TGTGCCAGCAGTGGGACAGTGGCGGCCAATTCACCCCTCCACTTT. It is translated as CASSGTVAANSPLHF.

Regarding this clone: The sample contains more than one DNA sequence encoding this CDR3. The genes are TRBV19 and TRBJ1-2, with 7 bases fitting TRBD1. J gave up 4 bases and V 3 bases, and 5 bases lay outside the gene matches. This CDR3 has 14 amino acids. Per germline, CDR1 LNHDA and CDR2 SQIVND (reference sequence). The CDR3 bases are TGTGCCAGTAGTATTCGGGGACAGATCTATGGCTACACCTTC. This encodes CASSIRGQIYGYTF.